The following is a T cell receptor (beta chain) sequence with its context. The CDR3 totals 15 residues. Trimming at V came to 6 bases and at J to 3 bases, leaving 8 bases not matched to a gene. CDR1 is SEHNR and CDR2 is FQNEAQ in the germline V gene (reference sequence). Assay used: immunoSEQ multiplex PCR; TCRdb lists only in-frame clones, some missing. The sample carries 100,000 to 150,000 clones, 80% to 95% recorded once. This entry belongs to a study of blood T cell repertoires in COVID-19. For the study at large: Sites in the United States, Italy and Spain provided acute and convalescent COVID-19 samples. Sources were T cells, B-cell-depleted T cells, or PBMCs; the material itself was cDNA or gDNA.

Seattle's enrolled individuals joined amid active infection and were then monitored longitudinally. This TCR was sampled from a man aged 50 to 60 with COVID-19, enrolled during active disease. V gene TRBV7-9 combines with J gene TRBJ2-1, with TRBD1 matching over 7 bases. The sample comprised peripheral blood. CDR3 protein: CASSLTGDLYNEQFF. CDR3 in DNA: TGTGCCAGCAGTTTAACAGGGGATCTCTACAATGAGCAGTTCTTC.